The 27 T cell receptor beta chains reported below all come from one sample, sequenced in a study of shared clonotypes between healthy human individuals. Only in-frame clones appear in the TCRdb table, and some are missing; sequencing was by immunoSEQ multiplex PCR. The table lists fewer than 3 million clones, approximately 90% of them singletons. Sequences were obtained from naive CD4+ T cells from PBMCs. Subset in this sample: CD45RA+ positively selected. These receptors were obtained from a man aged 18 to 29 in good health. Some clones in this sample may be carry-over from other donors' samples.

This chain joins TRBV27 and TRBJ2-2; D gene ambiguous. Trimming removed 5 bases from V and 3 bases from J, with 7 bases in between. This CDR3 is built from 13 residues. Germline V gene data show CDR1 as MNHEY and CDR2 as SMNVEV (reference sequence). The chain's CDR3 is CASSPPDTGELFF. CDR3 coding DNA: TGTGCCAGCAGTCCCCCGGACACCGGGGAGCTGTTTTTT.

The V gene is TRBV19, the J gene TRBJ2-3; D remains ambiguous. The CDR3 loop spans 13 amino acids. The V end lost 6 bases, the J end lost 5 bases, and 12 bases lay between the germline ends. Germline CDR1 is LNHDA and CDR2 is SQIVND (reference sequence). This chain's CDR3 is CASSVPFEDTQYF. The CDR3 DNA reads TGTGCCAGTAGCGTTCCGTTTGAAGATACGCAGTATTTT.

V is TRBV11-2 and J is TRBJ2-5; TRBD1 is a possible D gene (7 bases). Germline CDR1 reads SGHAT; CDR2 reads FQNNGV. V was trimmed by 1 base and J by 5 bases, leaving 17 bases between them. CDR3 length: 16 residues. Written as DNA, the CDR3 is TGTGCCAGCAGCTTAGCCGGAGGGCCACAGGGGGAGACCCAGTACTTC. Encoded protein: CASSLAGGPQGETQYF.

The rearrangement joins TRBV27 to TRBJ2-4; D assignment may be TRBD1 or TRBD2 (7 bases each). This CDR3 has 15 amino acids. Germline CDR1 is MNHEY and CDR2 is SMNVEV (reference sequence). V dropped 3 bases and J dropped 5 bases, with 14 bases sitting between them. This CDR3 reads CASSFRGGQQNIQYF. CDR3 DNA sequence: TGTGCCAGCAGTTTCCGCGGGGGACAGCAAAACATTCAGTACTTC.

V is TRBV29-1 and J is TRBJ1-5, with TRBD1 matching 7 bases. Germline lookup yields CDR1 SQVTM and CDR2 ANQGSEA. V shed 4 bases, J shed 3 bases, and the junction held 3 bases outside the gene matches. This CDR3 is built from 13 residues. CDR3 loop: CSVGGTVNQPQHF. The CDR3 DNA follows: TGCAGCGTTGGGGGGACAGTCAATCAGCCCCAGCATTTT.

V and J are TRBV19 and TRBJ2-1; D perhaps matches TRBD2 (6 bases). The CDR3 spans 16 residues. Between the trimmed V and J ends, which lost 2 bases and 8 bases, there was a span of 19 bases. Germline lookup yields CDR1 LNHDA and CDR2 SQIVND (reference sequence). CDR3: CASSILGGAHPDEQFF. As DNA, the CDR3 is TGTGCCAGTAGTATACTTGGCGGGGCCCATCCCGATGAGCAGTTCTTC.

The genes are TRBV10-2 and TRBJ2-1; TRBD1 matches at 9 bases. Trimming removed 8 bases from V and 6 bases from J; junction bases left unmatched: 8. CDR3 length: 14 residues. The V gene's germline CDR1 is WSHSY and CDR2 SAAADI. CDR3 loop: CASLSTGGSNEQFF. The CDR3 DNA follows: TGCGCCAGCCTCTCGACAGGGGGAAGCAATGAGCAGTTCTTC.

The chain employs TRBV27 and TRBJ1-2, with TRBD1 as a possible D gene (6 bases). CDR3 size: 13 residues. V gave up 7 bases and J gave up 8 bases, with 17 bases separating them. The germline V gene has CDR1 MNHEY and CDR2 SMNVEV (reference sequence). CDR3 nucleotides: TGTGCCAGCACCCCGGGCAGGGGTGGGGGCTACACCTTC. As protein: CASTPGRGGGYTF.

The gene calls are TRBV5-1 and TRBJ2-1; either TRBD1 or TRBD2 may fit D (5 bases each). Germline assignment: CDR1 SGHRS and CDR2 YFSETQ. This CDR3 has 16 amino acids. V shed 0 bases and J shed 5 bases, with 15 bases lying between them. CDR3 DNA sequence: TGCGCCAGCAGCTTGGTTGGGGGAACGGCTGACAATGAGCAGTTCTTC. It yields the protein CASSLVGGTADNEQFF.

In its sample, this clone was seen once. The gene calls are TRBV6-6 and TRBJ1-2; D perhaps matches TRBD1 (6 bases). V dropped 5 bases and J dropped 8 bases, with 9 bases sitting between them. CDR3 length: 11 residues. Germline V lookup: CDR1 MNHNY, CDR2 SVGAGI (reference sequence). This CDR3 is CASSGTLGYTF. The CDR3 region has the DNA TGTGCCAGCAGTGGGACATTAGGCTACACCTTC.

Regarding this clone: A read error may produce the germline difference seen at one junction end. The chain combines TRBV6-5 with TRBJ2-5; D is unclear. CDR1 is MNHEY, CDR2 SVGAGI, per germline. The CDR3 consists of 12 residues. The CDR3 region has the DNA TGTGCCATCAGTGACACAGAAGAGACCCAGTACTTC. Protein product: CAISDTEETQYF.

V is TRBV4-1 and J is TRBJ1-5, with D perhaps matching TRBD1 (5 bases). The CDR3 contains 15 residues. Trimming took off 3 bases at V and 0 bases at J, with 9 bases between the two ends. From germline, CDR1 is MGHRA and CDR2 YSYEKL. The CDR3 loop reads CASSQDMYSNQPQHF. The CDR3 DNA follows: TGCGCCAGCAGCCAGGACATGTATAGCAATCAGCCCCAGCATTTT.

The V gene is TRBV4-1, the J gene TRBJ1-2; TRBD1 is a possible D gene (6 bases). Trimming removed 8 bases at V and 2 bases at J, with 9 bases between. The CDR3 spans 12 residues. The V gene's germline CDR1 is MGHRA and CDR2 YSYEKL. For the CDR3, the DNA is TGCGCCAGCGGGGGCTCGAACTATGGCTACACCTTC. Protein product: CASGGSNYGYTF.

Only one count was recorded for this clone. This chain uses TRBV28 with TRBJ2-7, with 7 nucleotides matching TRBD1. Germline-derived CDR1 and CDR2 are MDHEN and SYDVKM. The CDR3 contains 15 residues. Unmatched junction bases numbered 14, after V lost 3 bases and J lost 9 bases. CDR3 sequence reads: CASSFGQVRSPVQYF. In nucleotides, the CDR3 is TGTGCCAGCAGTTTCGGACAGGTTCGTAGTCCTGTGCAGTACTTC.

CDR3 loop: CASSIQGVRYEQYF. As DNA, the CDR3 is TGCGCCAGCAGCATACAGGGTGTTCGCTACGAGCAGTACTTC. V gene TRBV5-1 combines with J gene TRBJ2-7; D might be TRBD1 (6 bases). This CDR3 contains 14 residues. The V gene's germline CDR1 is SGHRS and CDR2 YFSETQ. The V end lost 4 bases, the J end lost 3 bases, and 14 bases lay between the germline ends.

This clone has just one count. This chain connects TRBV15 to TRBJ2-5; 9 bases match TRBD2. TRBJ2-7 matches the DNA end more closely, so the J call is doubtful. CDR1 and CDR2 (germline): LNHNV, YYDKDF (reference sequence). The CDR3 runs to 22 residues. As DNA, the CDR3 is TGTGCCACCAACAAAGAGGGCAGGGCGCTCCCGAATAGCGGGAGACAAAGTTACGAGCAGTACTTC. Translated, it gives CATNKEGRALPNSGRQSYEQYF.

V is TRBV6-5 and J is TRBJ1-2; no clear D. The CDR3 spans 11 residues. V was trimmed by 11 bases and J by 7 bases, leaving 14 bases between them. CDR1 and CDR2 from the germline V gene are MNHEY and SVGAGI. CDR3 bases: TGTGCCCTAGGCCAGTTTAGTGGCTACACCTTC. This gives the protein CALGQFSGYTF.

The chain combines TRBV13 with TRBJ2-5; maybe TRBD2 (5 bases). V lost 2 bases to trimming and J lost 2 bases, with 18 bases between them. The CDR3 is 17 residues long. In germline, CDR1 is PRHDT, CDR2 FYEKMQ (reference sequence). CDR3 protein: CASSLLSRAERQETQYF. The CDR3 DNA is TGTGCCAGCAGCTTACTCTCGAGGGCCGAGCGGCAAGAGACCCAGTACTTC. Supplemented by reference TRBV13 and TRBJ2-5, the full variable domain reads AAGVIQSPRHLIKEKRETATLKCYPIPRHDTVYWYQQGPGQDPQFLISFYEKMQSDKGSIPDRFSAQQFSDYHSELNMSSLELGDSALYFCASSLLSRAERQETQYFGPGTRLLVL.

The J gene is TRBJ1-3, the V gene TRBV2, with 7 bases lining up with TRBD1. The junction had 7 bases not matched to a gene; V was cut back by 6 bases and J by 2 bases. This CDR3 is 15 amino acids long. CDR1 is SNHLY, CDR2 FYNNEI, per germline. CDR3 in amino acids: CASRQQGKAGNTIYF. CDR3 nucleotides: TGTGCCAGCAGGCAACAGGGGAAGGCTGGAAACACCATATATTTT.

The chain joins TRBV4-3 to TRBJ1-4; 7 bases fit TRBD1. The germline V gene has CDR1 LGHNA and CDR2 YSLEER. Trimming cost V 4 bases and J 7 bases; bases outside gene matches: 9. The CDR3 extends over 15 amino acids. CDR3 loop: CASSRRRGSGEKLFF. CDR3 sequence (DNA): TGCGCCAGCAGCCGACGCAGGGGGTCGGGTGAAAAACTGTTTTTT.

The J gene is TRBJ2-1, the V gene TRBV19, with 7 nucleotides matching TRBD2. Germline V gene lookup returns CDR1 LNHDA and CDR2 SQIVND (reference sequence). This CDR3 spans 13 amino acids. V lost 11 bases, J lost 4 bases, and 8 bases stayed unmatched. The CDR3 nucleotides are TGTGCCTCCAAAGCGGGAATTTACAATGAGCAGTTCTTC. Its protein product is CASKAGIYNEQFF. The full variable domain, rest sourced from reference TRBV19 and TRBJ2-1, is DGGITQSPKYLFRKEGQNVTLSCEQNLNHDAMYWYRQDPGQGLRLIYYSQIVNDFQKGDIAEGYSVSREKKESFPLTVTSAQKNPTAFYLCASKAGIYNEQFFGPGTRLTVL.

J is TRBJ1-4 and V is TRBV13, with TRBD1 as a possible D gene (6 bases). The V gene's germline CDR1 is PRHDT and CDR2 FYEKMQ (reference sequence). The CDR3 loop spans 14 amino acids. The V gene lost 2 bases and the J gene lost 5 bases, with 9 bases spanning the gap. The DNA of the CDR3 is TGTGCCAGCAGCTTAAGGGACACCAATGAAAAACTGTTTTTT. Translated: CASSLRDTNEKLFF.

This chain joins TRBV9 and TRBJ1-2; D gene ambiguous. Germline V CDR1 and CDR2: SGDLS, YYNGEE. This CDR3 spans 18 amino acids. V gave up 4 bases and J gave up 4 bases, with 26 bases separating them. CDR3 sequence (DNA): TGTGCCAGCAGCTTTAACCTAGCCGCAGGCCAAAGCCCCTATGGCTACACCTTC. This sequence encodes CASSFNLAAGQSPYGYTF.

This clone has more than one count but fewer than ten. The chain has TRBV11-2 and TRBJ2-4, with D possibly TRBD2 on 5 matching bases. Per germline, CDR1 SGHAT and CDR2 FQNNGV. V lost 6 bases to trimming and J lost 0 bases, with 6 bases between them. This CDR3 is 13 amino acids long. The CDR3 DNA reads TGTGCCAGCAGGACTATAGCCAAAAACATTCAGTACTTC. Amino acids: CASRTIAKNIQYF. Full variable domain (missing parts from reference TRBV11-2 and TRBJ2-4): EAGVAQSPRYKIIEKRQSVAFWCNPISGHATLYWYQQILGQGPKLLIQFQNNGVVDDSQLPKDRFSAERLKGVDSTLKIQPAKLEDSAVYLCASRTIAKNIQYFGAGTRLSVL.

V is TRBV15 and J is TRBJ1-3, with D perhaps TRBD1 (5 bases). CDR3 size: 19 residues. Trimming took off 0 bases at V and 4 bases at J, with 22 bases between the two ends. CDR1 and CDR2 from the germline V gene are LNHNV and YYDKDF (reference sequence). CDR3 sequence: CATSRDLNREQDSGNTIYF. The CDR3 DNA sequence: TGTGCCACCAGCAGAGATTTAAACCGGGAACAGGATTCCGGAAACACCATATATTTT.

The rearrangement joins TRBV6-6 to TRBJ1-4; D is perhaps TRBD1 (5 bases). Trimming removed 6 bases at V and 5 bases at J, with 16 bases between. Looked up from germline, CDR1 is MNHNY and CDR2 is SVGAGI (reference sequence). The CDR3 has 15 residues. CDR3 protein: CASSMPGQENEKLFF. DNA for the CDR3: TGTGCCAGCAGCATGCCGGGGCAGGAGAATGAAAAACTGTTTTTT.

The rearrangement links TRBV7-9 to TRBJ2-1; no clear D. Trimming left V 2 bases short and J 10 bases short, with 12 bases between. CDR3 size: 13 residues. Germline lookup yields CDR1 SEHNR and CDR2 FQNEAQ (reference sequence). For the CDR3, the DNA is TGTGCCAGCAGCTTACAAGGCTCCTCGGAGCAGTTCTTC. Its translation is CASSLQGSSEQFF.